This TCR beta chain was recorded in a study of T cells expressing NK-cell markers. TCRdb re-called the 5' RACE reads; one entry per CDR3 protein, DNA not given. The sample totals 400,000 to 450,000 distinct CDR3 sequences. A note on this clonotype: Antigen unknown.

This CDR3 is built from 17 residues. CDR1 is DFQATT, CDR2 SNEGSKA, per germline (reference sequence). General observations from the study: These clonotypes, the leaders elsewhere, also led the CD3+CD56-NKG2C+ fraction in several donors.

The TCR sequence derives from a woman between 18 and 70 years old in good health. The chain combines TRBV20-1 with TRBJ2-3; checking the TCRdb D call of TRBD2 is not possible without DNA. The specimen was blood T cells: a sorted CD56 or NKG2C T cell subset, CD4+ or CD8+ T cells, or bulk PBMC T cells (not recorded which). The CDR3 sequence is CSAKSPAGTSFTDTQYF.